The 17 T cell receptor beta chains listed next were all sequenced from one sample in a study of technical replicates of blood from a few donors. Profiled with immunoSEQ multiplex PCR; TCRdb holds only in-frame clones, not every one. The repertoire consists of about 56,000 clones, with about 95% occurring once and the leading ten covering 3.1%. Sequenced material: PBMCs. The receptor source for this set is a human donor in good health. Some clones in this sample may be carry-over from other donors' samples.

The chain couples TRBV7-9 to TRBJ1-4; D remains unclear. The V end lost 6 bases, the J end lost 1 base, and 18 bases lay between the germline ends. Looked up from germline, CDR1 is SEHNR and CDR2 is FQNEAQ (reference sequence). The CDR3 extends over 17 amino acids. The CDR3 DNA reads TGTGCCAGCAGTCCTAACGGGAGTCCTGGAACTAATGAAAAACTGTTTTTT. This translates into CASSPNGSPGTNEKLFF.

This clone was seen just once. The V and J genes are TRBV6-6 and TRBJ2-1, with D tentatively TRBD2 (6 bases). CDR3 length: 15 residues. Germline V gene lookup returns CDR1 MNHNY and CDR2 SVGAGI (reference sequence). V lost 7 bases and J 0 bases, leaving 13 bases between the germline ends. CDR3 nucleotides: TGTGCCAGCACCGAAGGAGGGAGCTCCTACAATGAGCAGTTCTTC. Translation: CASTEGGSSYNEQFF.

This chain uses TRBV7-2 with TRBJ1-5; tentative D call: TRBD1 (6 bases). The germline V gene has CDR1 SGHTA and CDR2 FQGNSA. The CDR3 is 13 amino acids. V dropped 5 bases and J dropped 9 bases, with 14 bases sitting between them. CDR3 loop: CASSGQGNLPQHF. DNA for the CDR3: TGTGCCAGCAGCGGCCAGGGGAACTTGCCCCAGCATTTT.

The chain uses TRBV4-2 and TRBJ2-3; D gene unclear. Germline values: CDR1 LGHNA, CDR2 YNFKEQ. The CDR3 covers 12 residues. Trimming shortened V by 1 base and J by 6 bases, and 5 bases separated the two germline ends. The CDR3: CASSQAGDTQYF. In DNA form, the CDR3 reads TGTGCCAGCAGCCAAGCTGGCGATACGCAGTATTTT.

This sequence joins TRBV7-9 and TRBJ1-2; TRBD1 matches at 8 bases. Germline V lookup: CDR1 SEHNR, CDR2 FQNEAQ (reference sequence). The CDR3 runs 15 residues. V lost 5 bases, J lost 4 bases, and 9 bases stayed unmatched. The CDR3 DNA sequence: TGTGCCAGCAGCCGACCGGGACAGGAGATCTATGGCTACACCTTC. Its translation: CASSRPGQEIYGYTF.

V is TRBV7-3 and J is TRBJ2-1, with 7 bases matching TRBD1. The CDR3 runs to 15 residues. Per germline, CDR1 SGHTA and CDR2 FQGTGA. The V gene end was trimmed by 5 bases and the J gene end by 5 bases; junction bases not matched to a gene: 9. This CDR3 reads CASSPDPGQHNEQFF. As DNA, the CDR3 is TGTGCCAGCAGCCCAGACCCGGGACAGCACAATGAGCAGTTCTTC.

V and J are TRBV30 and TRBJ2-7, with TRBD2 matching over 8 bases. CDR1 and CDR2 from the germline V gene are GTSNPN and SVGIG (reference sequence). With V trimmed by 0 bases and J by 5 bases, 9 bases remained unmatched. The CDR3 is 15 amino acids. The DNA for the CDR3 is TGTGCCTGGAGTGTACGAGGAACGGGGGGGAACGAGCAGTACTTC. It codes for CAWSVRGTGGNEQYF.

The CDR3 region is CAGSGTGGNTEAFF. The DNA of the CDR3 is TGTGCCGGCTCCGGGACAGGGGGGAACACTGAAGCTTTCTTT. The chain has TRBV6-1 and TRBJ1-1; 11 bases match TRBD1. With 11 bases clipped from V and 1 base from J, the junction kept 6 bases outside the gene matches. Germline CDR1 and CDR2: MNHNS and SASEGT. The CDR3 is 14 amino acids.

The chain's CDR3 is CASSPKTSTDTQYF. The CDR3 nucleotides read TGTGCCAGCAGCCCAAAAACTAGCACAGATACGCAGTATTTT. The rearrangement links TRBV7-8 to TRBJ2-3; D not resolved. Germline CDR1 is SGHVS and CDR2 is FQNEAQ. The CDR3 has 14 amino acids. V lost 5 bases and J 0 bases, leaving 9 bases between the germline ends. The entire variable domain, with the rest obtained from reference TRBV7-8 and TRBJ2-3, is as follows: GAGVSQSPRYKVAKRGQDVALRCDPISGHVSLFWYQQALGQGPEFLTYFQNEAQLDKSGLPSDRFFAERPEGSVSTLKIQRTQQEDSAVYLCASSPKTSTDTQYFGPGTRLTVL.

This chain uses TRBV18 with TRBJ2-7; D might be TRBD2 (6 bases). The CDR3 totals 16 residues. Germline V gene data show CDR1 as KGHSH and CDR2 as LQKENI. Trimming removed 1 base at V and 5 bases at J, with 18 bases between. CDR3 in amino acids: CASSPRSGGTRDEQYF. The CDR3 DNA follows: TGTGCCAGCTCACCACGAAGCGGCGGGACCAGGGACGAGCAGTACTTC.

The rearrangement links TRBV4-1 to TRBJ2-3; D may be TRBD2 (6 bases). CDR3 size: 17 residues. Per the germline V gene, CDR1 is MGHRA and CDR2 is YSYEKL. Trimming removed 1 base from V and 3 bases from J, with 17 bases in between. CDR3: CASSQGFILAITDTQYF. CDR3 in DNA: TGCGCCAGCAGCCAAGGTTTCATACTAGCTATAACAGATACGCAGTATTTT.

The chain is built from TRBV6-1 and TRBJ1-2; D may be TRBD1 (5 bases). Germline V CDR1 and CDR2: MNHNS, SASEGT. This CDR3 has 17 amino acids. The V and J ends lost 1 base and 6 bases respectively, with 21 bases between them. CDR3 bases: TGTGCCAGCAGTGAAGATGGGGGGTGGATAGCGTTGGATGGCTACACCTTC. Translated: CASSEDGGWIALDGYTF.

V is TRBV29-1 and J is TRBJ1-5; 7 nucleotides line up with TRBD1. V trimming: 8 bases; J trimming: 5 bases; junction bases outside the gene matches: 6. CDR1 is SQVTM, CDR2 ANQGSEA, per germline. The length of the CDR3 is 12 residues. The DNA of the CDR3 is TGCAGCATACGGACAGGTGATCAGCCCCAGCATTTT. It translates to CSIRTGDQPQHF.

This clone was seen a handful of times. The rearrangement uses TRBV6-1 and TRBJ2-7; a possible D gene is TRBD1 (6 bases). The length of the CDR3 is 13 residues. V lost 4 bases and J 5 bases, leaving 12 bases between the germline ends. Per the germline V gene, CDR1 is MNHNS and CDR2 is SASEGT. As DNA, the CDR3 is TGTGCCAGCAGTGTGGAACAGGGTAACGAGCAGTACTTC. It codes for CASSVEQGNEQYF.

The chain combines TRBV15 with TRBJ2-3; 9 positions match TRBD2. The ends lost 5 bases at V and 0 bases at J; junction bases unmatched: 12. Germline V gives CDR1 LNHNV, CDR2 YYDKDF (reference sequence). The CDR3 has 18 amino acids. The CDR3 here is CATSAELAGAASTDTQYF. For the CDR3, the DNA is TGTGCCACCAGCGCCGAATTAGCGGGAGCAGCTAGCACAGATACGCAGTATTTT.

The CDR3 sequence: CASRPSGGAGELFF. In DNA, the CDR3 is TGCGCCAGCAGACCTAGCGGGGGGGCCGGGGAGCTGTTTTTT. The chain links TRBV10-2 to TRBJ2-2; 12 positions agree with TRBD2. Germline CDR1 is WSHSY and CDR2 is SAAADI. J lost 6 bases, V lost 6 bases, and 2 bases had no gene match. CDR3 length equals 14 residues.

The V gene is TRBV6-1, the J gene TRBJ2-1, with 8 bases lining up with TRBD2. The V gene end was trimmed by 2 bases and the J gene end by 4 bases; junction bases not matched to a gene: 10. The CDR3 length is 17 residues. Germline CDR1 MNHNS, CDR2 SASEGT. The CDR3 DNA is TGTGCCAGCAGTGAATTGGGAGCGGGAGCCTTATACAATGAGCAGTTCTTC. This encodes CASSELGAGALYNEQFF.